A selection of T cell receptor beta chains follows, all from one sample in a study of T cell repertoires in cytomegalovirus infection. TCRdb re-called the reads with MiXCR, one entry per CDR3 protein. The table has 450,000 to 550,000 distinct CDR3 sequences, more than 15% seen once. Sequenced: CD8+ T cells from PBMCs. These receptors were obtained from a human donor in good health (CMV status not recorded). Some clones in this sample may be carry-over from other donors' samples. Both conserved end residues are part of each CDR3. The D gene is left open where the match is weak. Clone size reads once, few, many, or a class if the clone is expanded.

CDR3	DNA	size	V	J	D
CASSPPFAGGPANRNEQFF	TGTGCCAGCAGCCCCCCCTTCGCGGGAGGGCCGGCCAACCGCAATGAGCAGTTCTTC	many	TRBV7-9	TRBJ2-1	TRBD2
CASRQGITEAFF	TGTGCCAGCCGGCAGGGGATCACTGAAGCTTTCTTT	many	TRBV11-2	TRBJ1-1	-
CSATGTGAPLLDPYEQYF	TGCAGTGCTACGGGGACAGGCGCACCCCTGCTGGATCCCTACGAGCAGTACTTC	few	TRBV20-1	TRBJ2-7	TRBD1
CASSLAFFFPYNEQFF	TGTGCCAGCAGCTTAGCGTTTTTTTTTCCCTACAATGAGCAGTTCTTC	many	TRBV7-8	TRBJ2-1	-
CASSLGRPYNSPLHF	TGTGCCAGCAGCTTAGGCAGACCCTATAATTCACCCCTCCACTTT	many	TRBV7-6	TRBJ1-6	-
CASEKGVNEKLFF	TGTGCCAGTGAGAAGGGAGTTAATGAAAAACTGTTTTTT	few	TRBV11-2	TRBJ1-4	-
CASSLEGQGLLEQYF	TGTGCCAGCAGTTTGGAGGGACAGGGGCTACTCGAGCAGTACTTC	few	TRBV28	TRBJ2-7	TRBD1
CASSPEEQGGYEQYF	TGCGCCAGCAGCCCTGAGGAACAGGGGGGCTACGAGCAGTACTTC	many	TRBV4-1	TRBJ2-7	TRBD1
CASSSSRDRGRGPMDSNQPQHF	TGTGCCAGCAGTTCGTCCCGGGACAGGGGTAGGGGCCCCATGGATAGCAATCAGCCCCAGCATTTT	many	TRBV6-6	TRBJ1-5	TRBD1
CASSKRTANTEAFF	TGTGCCAGCAGCAAAAGGACAGCGAACACTGAAGCTTTCTTT	many	TRBV6-1	TRBJ1-1	-